This TCR beta chain was sequenced for a study of shared clonotypes between healthy human individuals. Study findings and constraints: The study generally estimated greater richness for naive than memory subsets. Relative to their counterparts shared across all four donors, non-shared clonotypes exhibited diminished generation probabilities. Clonotype sharing levels among donors were expected to vary with sequencing depth.

This clone was observed a single time. Its matching antigen is unknown. Only in-frame clones appear in the TCRdb table, and some are missing; sequencing was by immunoSEQ multiplex PCR. Counted here are some 2.1 million clones, roughly 95% occurring once; the ten biggest clones make up 0.13%. The germline V gene encodes CDR1 SGHRS and CDR2 YFSETQ. V shed 6 bases, J shed 7 bases, and the junction held 12 bases outside the gene matches. This CDR3 contains 14 residues. The donors were all Caucasian adults (living in Nashville, Tennessee). The sample taken for sequencing was naive CD4+ T cells sorted from blood. Subset defined: CD45RA+ positively selected. The source of this sequence is a man between 18 and 35 years old in good health. The gene calls are TRBV5-1 and TRBJ1-2, with TRBD1 matching 7 bases. The CDR3: CASMGDRQGGGYTF. The CDR3 bases are TGCGCCAGCATGGGGGATAGACAGGGCGGTGGCTACACCTTC. Together with reference TRBV5-1 and TRBJ1-2, the CDR3 gives the full variable domain: KAGVTQTPRYLIKTRGQQVTLSCSPISGHRSVSWYQQTPGQGLQFLFEYFSETQRNKGNFPGRFSGRQFSNSRSEMNVSTLELGDSALYLCASMGDRQGGGYTFGSGTRLTVV.